Included here is one T cell receptor (beta chain) sequence, with context. Other DNA sequences of this sample code for an identical CDR3. Method: immunoSEQ multiplex PCR; TCRdb's copy keeps in-frame clones and lacks some. Among almost 700,000 clones listed, about 91% were seen once. The sample belongs to a study of shared clonotypes between healthy human individuals. J lost 1 base, V lost 2 bases, and 1 base had no gene match. The CDR3 runs to 15 residues. Germline CDR1 is MNHEY and CDR2 is SVGAGI. In the naive CD8 group, cells lacked CD45RO and were positively selected for CCR7, so terminally differentiated effector memory CD45RA+ cells were left out.

J is TRBJ2-7 and V is TRBV6-5, with 11 bases lining up with TRBD1. The sequencing input was naive CD8+ T cells sorted from blood. The clonotype originates from a man between 25 and 39 years old in good health. The CDR3 DNA reads TGTGCCAGCAGTTACGGGACAGGGGGTTCCTACGAGCAGTACTTC. Encoded protein: CASSYGTGGSYEQYF.